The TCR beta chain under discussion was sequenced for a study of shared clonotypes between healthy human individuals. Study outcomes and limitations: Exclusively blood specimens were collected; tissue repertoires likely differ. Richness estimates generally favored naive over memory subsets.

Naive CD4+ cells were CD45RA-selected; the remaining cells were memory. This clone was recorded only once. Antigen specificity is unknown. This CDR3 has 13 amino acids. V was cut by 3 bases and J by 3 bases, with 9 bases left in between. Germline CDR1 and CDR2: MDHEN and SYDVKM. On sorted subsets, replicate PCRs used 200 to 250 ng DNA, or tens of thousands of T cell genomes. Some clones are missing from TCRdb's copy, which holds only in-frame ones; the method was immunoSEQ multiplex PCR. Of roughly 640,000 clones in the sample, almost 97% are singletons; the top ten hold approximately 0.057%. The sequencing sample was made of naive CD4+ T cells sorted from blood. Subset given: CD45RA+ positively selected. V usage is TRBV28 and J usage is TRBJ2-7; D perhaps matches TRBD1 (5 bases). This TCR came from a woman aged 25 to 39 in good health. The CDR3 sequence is CASSLPGIYEQYF. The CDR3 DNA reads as TGTGCCAGCAGTTTGCCAGGGATCTACGAGCAGTACTTC. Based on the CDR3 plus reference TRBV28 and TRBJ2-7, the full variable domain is DVKVTQSSRYLVKRTGEKVFLECVQDMDHENMFWYRQDPGLGLRLIYFSYDVKMKEKGDIPEGYSVSREKKERFSLILESASTNQTSMYLCASSLPGIYEQYFGPGTRLTVT.